The rows below give T cell receptor beta chains drawn from one sample of a study of shared clonotypes between healthy human individuals. The method was immunoSEQ multiplex PCR; TCRdb's version includes in-frame clones alone and lacks a portion of them. The data hold about 1,800,000 clones, with about 95% observed a single time. Sequences were obtained from naive CD8+ T cells sorted from blood. The origin of the receptors is a man between 18 and 35 years old in good health. Each CDR3 is given with its conserved first and last residue. The D gene is left open where the match is weak. Clone size is stated in some rows and not others, as once, few, many or a class when expanded.

J gene: TRBJ2-7; D gene: TRBD1; V gene: TRBV27; clone size: -; CDR3 DNA: TGTGCCAGCGGGACAGGGGTCCCCTACGAGCAGTACTTC; CDR3 protein: CASGTGVPYEQYF
J gene: TRBJ2-5; D gene: TRBD2; V gene: TRBV13; clone size: -; CDR3 DNA: TGTGCCAGCAGCCTCCTGGGGGAGGGGAAGGAGACCCAGTACTTC; CDR3 protein: CASSLLGEGKETQYF
J gene: TRBJ2-3; D gene: -; V gene: TRBV9; clone size: -; CDR3 DNA: TGTGCCAGCAGCGTACATAGAGGAATAGCAGATACGCAGTATTTT; CDR3 protein: CASSVHRGIADTQYF
J gene: TRBJ1-3; D gene: -; V gene: TRBV9; clone size: -; CDR3 DNA: TGTGCCAGCAGCGGGCAGGGTTCTGGAAACACCATATATTTT; CDR3 protein: CASSGQGSGNTIYF
J gene: TRBJ2-7; D gene: -; V gene: TRBV2; clone size: -; CDR3 DNA: TGTGCCAGCGGAGATTACGAGCAGTACTTC; CDR3 protein: CASGDYEQYF
J gene: TRBJ1-1; D gene: -; V gene: TRBV7-9; clone size: -; CDR3 DNA: TGTGCCAGCAGCCGGGACTTGAACACTGAAGCTTTCTTT; CDR3 protein: CASSRDLNTEAFF
J gene: TRBJ2-6; D gene: -; V gene: TRBV5-4; clone size: once; CDR3 DNA: TGTGCCAGCAGCCGCGACCTATCTGGGGCCAACGTCCTGACTTTC; CDR3 protein: CASSRDLSGANVLTF
J gene: TRBJ1-4; D gene: -; V gene: TRBV2; clone size: -; CDR3 DNA: TGTGCCAGCAGTGATCGGGGTACCGAGGGAGCTAATGAAAAACTGTTTTTT; CDR3 protein: CASSDRGTEGANEKLFF
J gene: TRBJ1-1; D gene: -; V gene: TRBV27; clone size: -; CDR3 DNA: TGTGCCAGCAGTTTATCCCCAGGGACCACTGAAGCTTTCTTT; CDR3 protein: CASSLSPGTTEAFF
J gene: TRBJ2-7; D gene: -; V gene: TRBV5-4; clone size: once; CDR3 DNA: TGTGCCAGCAGCTTTGGAACGGGCTACGAGCAGTACTTC; CDR3 protein: CASSFGTGYEQYF
J gene: TRBJ2-5; D gene: -; V gene: TRBV4-1; clone size: -; CDR3 DNA: TGCGCCAGCAGCCAAAGCATTAAAGAGACCCAGTACTTC; CDR3 protein: CASSQSIKETQYF
J gene: TRBJ2-7; D gene: TRBD2; V gene: TRBV7-9; clone size: few; CDR3 DNA: TGTGCCAGCAGCTCGACTAGCGGGAGATACGAGCAGTACTTC; CDR3 protein: CASSSTSGRYEQYF
J gene: TRBJ2-7; D gene: -; V gene: TRBV5-6; clone size: -; CDR3 DNA: TGTGCCAGCAGCTTGGGTCAGATCACCTACGAGCAGTACTTC; CDR3 protein: CASSLGQITYEQYF
J gene: TRBJ1-1; D gene: -; V gene: TRBV5-5; clone size: -; CDR3 DNA: TGTGCCAGCAGCATTTCGGGAAAGCAAATGAACACTGAAGCTTTCTTT; CDR3 protein: CASSISGKQMNTEAFF
J gene: TRBJ2-1; D gene: TRBD1; V gene: TRBV11-3; clone size: -; CDR3 DNA: TGTGCCAGCAGCTTAATAGGGACAGGGTACAATGAGCAGTTCTTC; CDR3 protein: CASSLIGTGYNEQFF
J gene: TRBJ2-5; D gene: TRBD2; V gene: TRBV7-2; clone size: -; CDR3 DNA: TGTGCCAGCAGCTTAACTAGCGGGGGGCAAGAGACCCAGTACTTC; CDR3 protein: CASSLTSGGQETQYF
J gene: TRBJ1-6; D gene: -; V gene: TRBV15; clone size: -; CDR3 DNA: TGTGCCACCAGCAGAGATCGGGGGACTTATAATTCACCCCTCCACTTT; CDR3 protein: CATSRDRGTYNSPLHF
J gene: TRBJ2-7; D gene: -; V gene: TRBV27; clone size: -; CDR3 DNA: TGTGCCAGCAGTTTAAAAGGGACATACTACGAGCAGTACTTC; CDR3 protein: CASSLKGTYYEQYF
J gene: TRBJ2-3; D gene: -; V gene: TRBV19; clone size: -; CDR3 DNA: TGTGCCAGTAGTATGGAACTGGACGCCGGAGAGGCAGATACGCAGTATTTT; CDR3 protein: CASSMELDAGEADTQYF
J gene: TRBJ2-3; D gene: TRBD1; V gene: TRBV28; clone size: -; CDR3 DNA: TGTGCCAGCAGTTCCTCGGGACAGAGCACAGATACGCAGTATTTT; CDR3 protein: CASSSSGQSTDTQYF
J gene: TRBJ2-7; D gene: TRBD2; V gene: TRBV19; clone size: -; CDR3 DNA: TGTGCCAGTAGTGTACTAGCGGTCCACTCCTACGAGCAGTACTTC; CDR3 protein: CASSVLAVHSYEQYF
J gene: TRBJ1-1; D gene: TRBD1; V gene: TRBV27; clone size: -; CDR3 DNA: TGTGCCAGCAGTCTCGGGACAGGGTCTGGGAACACTGAAGCTTTCTTT; CDR3 protein: CASSLGTGSGNTEAFF
J gene: TRBJ1-2; D gene: TRBD1; V gene: TRBV5-1; clone size: -; CDR3 DNA: TGCGCCAGCAGCTTGACAGGGGGTGGCTACACCTTC; CDR3 protein: CASSLTGGGYTF